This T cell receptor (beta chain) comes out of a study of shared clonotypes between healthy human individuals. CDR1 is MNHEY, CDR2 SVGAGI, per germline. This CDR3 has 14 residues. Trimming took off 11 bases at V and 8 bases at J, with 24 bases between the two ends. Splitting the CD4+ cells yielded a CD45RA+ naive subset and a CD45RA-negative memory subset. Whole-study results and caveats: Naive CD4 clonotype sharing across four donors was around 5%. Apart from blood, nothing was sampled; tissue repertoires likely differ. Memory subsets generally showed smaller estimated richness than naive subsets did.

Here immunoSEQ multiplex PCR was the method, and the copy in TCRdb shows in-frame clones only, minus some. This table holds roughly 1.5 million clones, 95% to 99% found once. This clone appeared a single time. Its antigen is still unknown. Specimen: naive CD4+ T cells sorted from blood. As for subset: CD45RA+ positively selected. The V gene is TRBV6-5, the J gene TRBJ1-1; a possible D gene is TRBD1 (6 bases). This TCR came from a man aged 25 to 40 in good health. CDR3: CAARGAGAQSEAFF. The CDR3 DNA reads TGTGCCGCCAGAGGGGCGGGGGCGCAATCCGAAGCTTTCTTT.